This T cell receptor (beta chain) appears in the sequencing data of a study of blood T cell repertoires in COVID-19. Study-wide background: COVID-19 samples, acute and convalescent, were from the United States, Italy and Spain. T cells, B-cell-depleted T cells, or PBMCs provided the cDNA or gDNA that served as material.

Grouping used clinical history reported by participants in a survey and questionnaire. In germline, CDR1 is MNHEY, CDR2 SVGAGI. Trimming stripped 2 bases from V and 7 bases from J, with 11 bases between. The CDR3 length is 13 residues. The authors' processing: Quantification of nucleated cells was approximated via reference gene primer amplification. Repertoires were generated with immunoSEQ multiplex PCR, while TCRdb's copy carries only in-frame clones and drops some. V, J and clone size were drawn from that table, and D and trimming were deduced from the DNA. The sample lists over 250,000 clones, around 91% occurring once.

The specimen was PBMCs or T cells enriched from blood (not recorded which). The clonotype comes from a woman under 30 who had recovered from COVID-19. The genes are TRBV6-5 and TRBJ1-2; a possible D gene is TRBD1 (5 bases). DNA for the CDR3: TGTGCCAGCAGTTACGAGGTGGGGGGTGGCTACACCTTC. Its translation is CASSYEVGGGYTF.